This TCR beta chain was observed in a study of T cells in localized non-small cell lung cancer. TCRdb keeps only in-frame clones here, not all; method: immunoSEQ multiplex PCR. The sample consists of more than 45,000 clones, about 88% of them appearing once. This clonotype was obtained from a man aged 35 to 69 with stage II lung adenocarcinoma. The material was PBMCs, obtained before any cancer treatment.

DNA of the CDR3: TGTGCCAGCAGTGAAGTACCCCTGGACAGCCTCAATGAAAAACTGTTTTTT. Amino acid sequence: CASSEVPLDSLNEKLFF. V and J are TRBV6-1 and TRBJ1-4; D is perhaps TRBD1 (6 bases). The CDR3 is 17 amino acids. Trimming removed 1 base from V and 5 bases from J, with 17 bases in between. CDR1 is MNHNS, CDR2 SASEGT, per germline.